What follows is one T cell receptor beta chain and its context. Its antigen has not been determined. A much larger clone differs from this one at a single base, so this may be a read error. These data originate in a study of molecular identifiers for immune sequencing clone quantification (dated 2018 in TCRdb). With respect to the entire study: For a replicate experiment, RNA from around 20,000 or 99,000 naive CD8 T cells was divided into five aliquots, of which four were sequenced. CD8 T cells were used in a methods study to benchmark molecular-identifier clustering-based TCR repertoire sequencing (MIDCIRS) and TCR RNA copy counting. On the study overall, not on this receptor specifically: Identical TCR molecules sharing a barcode could cause highly expanded clone sizes to be underestimated. Spiked-in Jurkat TCR RNA equal to a single cell's worth was reported to be detectable even within 1,100,000 naive CD8 T cells. Naive libraries contained spiked-in Jurkat TCR RNA (roughly 10 copies' worth), which is not part of the donor repertoire. When barcode sub-clustering was omitted, TCR diversity was inflated by chimeric consensus sequences, with chimeras reaching as high as 47%. Modeling estimated around 3 recovered TCR RNA copies per cell, compared with about 10 by digital PCR, which implies 25% to 30% capture efficiency. In CMV-specific effector cells, over 97% of molecules were held by clones above 20 RNA copies, whereas under 1% of molecules were held by such clones in naive cells.

To prepare the library, PCR was applied. The listed sequencing device is Illumina HiSeq 4000. Bulk TCR libraries were generated as previously described, with the TCR primers listed in Table S5 used. Purification of total RNA was performed with the Qiagen AllPrep DNA/RNA kit. Before any analysis, reads coming from multiple sequencing runs of the same library were combined into one pool. Under the source paper's analysis protocol: Only reads with exact TCR constant sequence were kept, trimmed to 150 nt, and grouped by their 12-nt molecular barcodes. Reads within each barcode group were sub-clustered using a 15% Levenshtein threshold, and quality-weighted consensus sequences were constructed for each RNA molecule. Non-functional sequences were excluded, and lower-count sequences lying one edit away from another sequence were also excluded. Barcode sub-clusters with fewer than 20% of the maximum read count were removed, based on fitting two negative binomial distributions. The public reads were reprocessed in TCRdb via fastp at Q25 and MiXCR, keeping in-frame beta chains. CDR3 protein sequences are deduplicated, and each keeps its most common genes and DNA. For this entry, the V and J calls and clone size follow TCRdb and not the study's own pipeline. Recorded for this sample are more than 50,000 distinct CDR3 sequences; about 20% of them occurred a single time. The ten largest account for over 1.1% of the sample.

The germline ends are 10 bases apart after V is trimmed by 11 bases and J by 0 bases. For CDR1 and CDR2, the germline V gene (reference sequence) lists SEHNR and FQNEAQ. The CDR3 contains 13 residues, cysteine and phenylalanine counted. Of all the DNA, just the CDR3 is kept, 39 bases in frame from base 1. Libraries of naive CD8 T cells were built from approximately 20,000 to 1,000,000 sorted cells, with 10%, 30% or 50% of the purified RNA used. Naive CD8 T cells, defined as CD8+CD4-CCR7+CD45RA+, were FACS-sorted into RLT Plus buffer on a BD FACSAria II. Under 11 TCR copies' worth of Jurkat RNA were spiked into roughly 19,000-1,000,000 naive CD8 T cell samples to test detection sensitivity. CD8 T cells were enriched using RosetteSep CD8+ T Cell Enrichment Cocktail and Ficoll-Paque, and the enriched cells then underwent ACK red cell lysis.

Here the chain combines TRBV7-9 and TRBJ2-2, and TRBD1 may be the D gene, going by 5 matching bases. The sample consisted of naive CD8+ T cells from blood, with Jurkat cell RNA spiked in. In the paper's terms, the cell subset or site label means: FACS-sorted CD8+CD4-CCR7+CD45RA+ naive T cells. This TCR derives from a human donor in good health. Some libraries in this study had Jurkat cell RNA spiked in. The DNA sequence is given as TGTGCCGTTAGCAGGGCGAACACCGGGGAGCTGTTTTTT. Protein translation: CAVSRANTGELFF.